This is a list of T cell receptor beta chains from one sample in a study of CD4 and CD8 cells across lung adenocarcinoma regions. TCRdb used MiXCR to reprocess the PCR reads, holding one entry per CDR3 protein. The data hold roughly 12,000 distinct CDR3 sequences, with under 75% observed a single time. Sequencing used CD8+ T cells from the margin of a lung tumor. These receptor sequences come from a female donor with lung adenocarcinoma. The CD4 and CD8 labels of this study may be unreliable. CDR3s include the opening cysteine and the closing phenylalanine or tryptophan. A D gene is named only where the DNA matches it firmly. Size tells how often a clone was seen (once, few, many) or the class of an expanded clone, and some rows leave it out.

D gene,clone size,J gene,V gene,CDR3 DNA,CDR3 protein
-,-,TRBJ2-3,TRBV20-1,TGCAGTGCTACACACGTAAACACAGATACGCAGTATTTT,CSATHVNTDTQYF
-,-,TRBJ2-2,TRBV4-2,TGTGCCAGCAGCCTAGCCCTCCTTACATGGGGGGACCAGGCCGGGGAGCTGTTTTTT,CASSLALLTWGDQAGELFF
TRBD2,-,TRBJ2-5,TRBV6-4,TGTGCCAGCAGTGACCGCGCGGGGGGGGGGGCAGAGACCCAGTACTTC,CASSDRAGGGAETQYF
-,few,TRBJ2-3,TRBV27,TGTGCCAGGGGGCTGCGGGGCAAAGATACGCAGTATTTC,CARGLRGKDTQYF
TRBD2,-,TRBJ2-5,TRBV27,TGTGCCAGCAGTTTAATCCCCTCGACTAGCGGAGAGACCCAGTACTTC,CASSLIPSTSGETQYF
-,-,TRBJ2-3,TRBV27,TGTGCCAGCAGTTTGGGCCGGGTCACAGAGACGCAGTATTTC,CASSLGRVTETQYF
TRBD2,-,TRBJ2-3,TRBV20-1,TGCAGTGCTGACAAGCGGGAGAAGGAAGATACGCAGTATTTT,CSADKREKEDTQYF
-,few,TRBJ2-5,TRBV10-3,TGTGCGGGTCAGGGGGGCCGTGCCAAAGAGACCCAGTACTTC,CAGQGGRAKETQYF
-,many,TRBJ1-1,TRBV7-6,TGTGCCAGCACCAAACAGGGCGGGGACACTGAAGCTTTCTTT,CASTKQGGDTEAFF
-,once,TRBJ2-3,TRBV10-3,TGTGCCGCGGGGCAGGGGGGCTGCGATACAGATACGCAGTATTTC,CAAGQGGCDTDTQYF
-,-,TRBJ2-7,TRBV7-6,TGTGCCAGCAGCGTCGGAGAGGGGCCCGGCTACGAGCAGTACTTC,CASSVGEGPGYEQYF
TRBD1,few,TRBJ2-1,TRBV10-1,TGCGCCAGCAGTGCGGGACAGAGGAATGAGCAGTTCTTC,CASSAGQRNEQFF
TRBD2,-,TRBJ2-7,TRBV6-1,TGTGCCAGCAGCCCTAGGACTAGCGGGGGGTACGAGCAGTACTTC,CASSPRTSGGYEQYF
-,many,TRBJ2-3,TRBV7-3,TGTGCCAGCAGGATGACTCCCACCACAGATACGCAGTATTTT,CASRMTPTTDTQYF
-,many,TRBJ1-3,TRBV6-5,TGTGCCAGCAGTTACTCTGTACCCACTCAGGGTTCTGGAAACACCATATATTTT,CASSYSVPTQGSGNTIYF
-,-,TRBJ2-3,TRBV11-3,TGTGCCAGCAGCCCCGGGCCTGACTGGGATACGCAGTATTTT,CASSPGPDWDTQYF
-,-,TRBJ2-1,TRBV7-2,TGTGCCAGCAGCTTAGTCTACCGGGGAGGAAATGAGCAGTTCTTC,CASSLVYRGGNEQFF
-,-,TRBJ2-3,TRBV5-1,TGCGCCAGCAGCTTAGGGCAGGGAGCCCGAGATACTCAGTATTTC,CASSLGQGARDTQYF
-,once,TRBJ2-4,TRBV7-2,TGTGCCAGCAGCTTAGCGTCGGTAGCGGTTAGGGCCCAGTACTTC,CASSLASVAVRAQYF
-,-,TRBJ2-7,TRBV6-1,TGTGCCAGCAGCCGAATATACGAGCAGTACTTC,CASSRIYEQYF
TRBD1,few,TRBJ1-2,TRBV10-3,TGTGCCATCAGTCCGGGACAGGGACGGGGTGGCTACACCTTC,CAISPGQGRGGYTF
-,-,TRBJ2-7,TRBV10-3,TGTGCCATCTCCAGTGTCACAGACACGCAGTACTTC,CAISSVTDTQYF
-,-,TRBJ2-4,TRBV4-1,TGCGCCAGCAGCCCGGGGCTGCGGGCCAAAAACACTCAGTATTTC,CASSPGLRAKNTQYF
-,few,TRBJ2-2,TRBV14,TGTGCCAGCAAAGATAGCAGGAGCACCGGGGAGCTGTTTTTT,CASKDSRSTGELFF
TRBD2,-,TRBJ2-4,TRBV20-1,TGCAGTGCTGGCCCGGGACTGGGGGGGTGCGCCACAGATATTCAGTATTTC,CSAGPGLGGCATDIQYF
TRBD2,many,TRBJ2-3,TRBV15,TGTGCCACCAGCAGAGAGAAGAGCGGGGGTGGAGATACGCAGTATTTT,CATSREKSGGGDTQYF
-,-,TRBJ2-1,TRBV3-1,TGTGCCAGCAGCCAGGGCGGAGGAAGGACGTTCTTC,CASSQGGGRTFF
TRBD2,-,TRBJ2-5,TRBV6-1,TGTGCCAGCGCGGGTAGCGGGGGCCCAGCCACAGATACCCAGTACTTT,CASAGSGGPATDTQYF
-,medium-sized,TRBJ1-5,TRBV6-1,TGTGCCAGCAGCTGTCTCCGGCGGTCGGTCAATAGCAATCAGCCCCAGCATTTT,CASSCLRRSVNSNQPQHF
-,-,TRBJ2-4,TRBV27,TGTGCCAGCGGGGAACAAGCCAAAAATACTCAGTATTTC,CASGEQAKNTQYF
TRBD1,many,TRBJ2-2,TRBV4-2,TGTGCCAGCAGCCCCACAGGGGGCGCGGGGGAGCTGTTTTTT,CASSPTGGAGELFF
-,medium-sized,TRBJ2-5,TRBV4-1,TGCGCCAGCAGCCAAGTTTATCAAAGGACCGCGTACCAAGAGACCCAGTACTTC,CASSQVYQRTAYQETQYF
-,-,TRBJ2-3,TRBV10-3,TGTGCCCGGGGATTCTCGGCTGCGAGCACAGATACGCAGTATTTC,CARGFSAASTDTQYF
-,-,TRBJ2-7,TRBV6-4,TGTGCCAGGGGCTCAGGGGGCGGGGGACAAGATACGCAGTACTTC,CARGSGGGGQDTQYF
-,-,TRBJ2-4,TRBV27,TGTGCCAGCAGTTTGGGGGCGCGAGCCAAAAACACTCAGTACTTC,CASSLGARAKNTQYF
TRBD1,few,TRBJ1-5,TRBV18,TGTGCCAGCTCATCTAGGGACAGGGGTAATCAGCCCCAGCATTTT,CASSSRDRGNQPQHF
TRBD1,medium-sized,TRBJ1-2,TRBV25-1,TGTGCCAGCAGTCGCGCCGGCGGGGACAGGGTTGGCTACACCTTC,CASSRAGGDRVGYTF
-,large,TRBJ2-1,TRBV6-5,TGTGCCAGCAGTCCCGCTCTGAAGTTCGATGAGCAGTTCTTC,CASSPALKFDEQFF
-,-,TRBJ2-5,TRBV10-3,TGTGCGGGGCGTGAAGGCCGTGAGCAAGACACCCAGTACTTC,CAGREGREQDTQYF
-,-,TRBJ2-1,TRBV6-5,TGTGCCAGCAGTTACCTCCAGTACAATGAGCAGTTCTTC,CASSYLQYNEQFF
TRBD1,-,TRBJ1-2,TRBV6-4,TGTGCCACCCTCGGGGACAGGGCCCATTCTACCTTC,CATLGDRAHSTF
TRBD2,few,TRBJ2-1,TRBV10-1,TGCGCCAGCAGTGGGGGGACTAACTACAATGAGCAGTTCTTC,CASSGGTNYNEQFF
-,medium-sized,TRBJ2-3,TRBV10-1,TGCGCCAGCAGTGAGGGGGATGATAAGGGTACGCAGTATTTT,CASSEGDDKGTQYF
-,-,TRBJ2-2,TRBV6-1,TGTGCCAGCAGACTTTATAGCGACAGCACCGGGGAGCTGTTTTTT,CASRLYSDSTGELFF
TRBD1,medium-sized,TRBJ2-7,TRBV6-5,TGTGCCAGCAGTCACAGGGACAGGAGCTCCTACGAGCAGTACTTC,CASSHRDRSSYEQYF